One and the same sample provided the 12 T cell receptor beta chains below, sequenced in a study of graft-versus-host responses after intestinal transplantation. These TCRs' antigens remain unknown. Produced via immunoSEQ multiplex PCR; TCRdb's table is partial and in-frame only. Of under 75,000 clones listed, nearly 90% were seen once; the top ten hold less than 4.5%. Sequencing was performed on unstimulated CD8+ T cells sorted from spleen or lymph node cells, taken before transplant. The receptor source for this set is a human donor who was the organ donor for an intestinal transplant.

The CDR3 bases are TGTGCCAGCAGGACCACCAGGGGGCTTTACAATGAGCAGTTCTTC. Its translation is CASRTTRGLYNEQFF. V gene TRBV5-8 combines with J gene TRBJ2-1, with TRBD1 matching 8 bases. The CDR3 consists of 15 residues. Losses at the gene ends were 5 bases for V and 4 bases for J; bases not matched to a gene: 8. In germline, CDR1 is SGHTS, CDR2 YDEGEE.

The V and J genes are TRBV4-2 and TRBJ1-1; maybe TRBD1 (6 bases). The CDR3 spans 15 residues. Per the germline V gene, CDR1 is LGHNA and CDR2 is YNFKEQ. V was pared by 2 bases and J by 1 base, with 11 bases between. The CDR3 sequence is CASSQPDRPNTEAFF. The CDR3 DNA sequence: TGTGCCAGCAGCCAACCAGACAGGCCGAACACTGAAGCTTTCTTT.

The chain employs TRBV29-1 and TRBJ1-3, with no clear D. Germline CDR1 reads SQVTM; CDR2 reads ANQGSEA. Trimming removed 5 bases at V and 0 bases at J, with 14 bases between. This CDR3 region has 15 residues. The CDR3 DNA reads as TGCAGCGTTCTCCCGGGTGTGAGCTCTGGAAACACCATATATTTT. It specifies CSVLPGVSSGNTIYF.

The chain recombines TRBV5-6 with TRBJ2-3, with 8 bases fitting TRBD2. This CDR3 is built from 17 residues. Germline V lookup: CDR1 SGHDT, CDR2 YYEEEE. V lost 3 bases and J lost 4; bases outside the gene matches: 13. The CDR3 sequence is CASSSSGGAGDPDTQYF. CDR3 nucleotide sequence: TGTGCCAGCAGCTCCTCGGGGGGGGCAGGGGATCCAGATACGCAGTATTTT.

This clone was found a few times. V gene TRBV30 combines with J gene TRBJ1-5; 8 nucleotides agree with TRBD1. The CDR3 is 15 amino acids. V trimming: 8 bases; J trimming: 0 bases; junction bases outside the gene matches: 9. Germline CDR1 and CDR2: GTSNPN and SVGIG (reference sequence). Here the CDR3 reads CARPGTGVSNQPQHF. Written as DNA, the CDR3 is TGTGCCCGGCCCGGGACAGGAGTTAGCAATCAGCCCCAGCATTTT.

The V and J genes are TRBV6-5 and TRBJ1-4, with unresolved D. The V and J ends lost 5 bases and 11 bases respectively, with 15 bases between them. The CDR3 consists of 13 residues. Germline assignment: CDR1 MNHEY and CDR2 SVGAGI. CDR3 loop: CASSRPYGGKLFF. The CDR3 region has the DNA TGTGCCAGCAGTCGGCCGTATGGAGGGAAACTGTTTTTT.

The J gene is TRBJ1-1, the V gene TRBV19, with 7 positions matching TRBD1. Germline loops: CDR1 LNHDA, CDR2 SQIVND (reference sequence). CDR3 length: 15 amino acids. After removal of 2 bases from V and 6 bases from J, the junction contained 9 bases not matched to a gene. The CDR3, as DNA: TGTGCCAGTAGTATAAAGGGGACAGCTCCGCCTGAAGCTTTCTTT. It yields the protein CASSIKGTAPPEAFF.

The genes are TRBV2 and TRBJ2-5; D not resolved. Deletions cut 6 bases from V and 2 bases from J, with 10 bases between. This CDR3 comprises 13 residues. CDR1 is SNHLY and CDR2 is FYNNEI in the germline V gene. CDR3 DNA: TGTGCCAGCAGAATGTTAGTACAAGAGACCCAGTACTTC. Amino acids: CASRMLVQETQYF.

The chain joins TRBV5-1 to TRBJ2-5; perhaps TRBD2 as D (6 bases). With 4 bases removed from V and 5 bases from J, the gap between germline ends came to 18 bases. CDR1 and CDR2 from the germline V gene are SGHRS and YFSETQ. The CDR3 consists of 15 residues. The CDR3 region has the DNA TGCGCCAGCAGCGGCGGGGCAGGGTTTACGGAGACCCAGTACTTC. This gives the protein CASSGGAGFTETQYF.

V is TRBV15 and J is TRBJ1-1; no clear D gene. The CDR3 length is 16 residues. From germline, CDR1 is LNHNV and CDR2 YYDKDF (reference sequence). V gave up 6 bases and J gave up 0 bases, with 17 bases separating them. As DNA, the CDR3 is TGTGCCACCAGTCGGGGATCCAGAACCATGAACACTGAAGCTTTCTTT. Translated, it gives CATSRGSRTMNTEAFF.

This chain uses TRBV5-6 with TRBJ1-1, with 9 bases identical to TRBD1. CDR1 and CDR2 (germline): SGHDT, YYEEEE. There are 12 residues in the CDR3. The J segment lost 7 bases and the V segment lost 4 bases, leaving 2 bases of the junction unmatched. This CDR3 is CASSPDRGEAFF. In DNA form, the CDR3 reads TGTGCCAGCAGCCCGGACAGGGGTGAAGCTTTCTTT.

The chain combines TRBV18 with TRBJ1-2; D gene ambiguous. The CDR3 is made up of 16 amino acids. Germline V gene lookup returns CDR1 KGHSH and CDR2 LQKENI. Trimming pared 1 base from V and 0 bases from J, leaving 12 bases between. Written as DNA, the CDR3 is TGTGCCAGCTCACCACAGTTAACAATATCTAACTATGGCTACACCTTC. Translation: CASSPQLTISNYGYTF.